This TCR beta chain emerged from a study of T cells in Graves' hyperthyroidism and ophthalmopathy. Amplification of TCR beta CDR3 regions used RNA as the template. In the first-round RT-PCR of the TCR CDR3, the HTBI primer set was used. From the multiplex PCR reads, TCRdb called clonotypes with MiXCR, one entry per CDR3 protein. The data contain 90,000 to 120,000 distinct CDR3 sequences, approximately 16% of them singletons. Study-wide points: Onset of ophthalmopathy came a median approximately 6 months after the model predicted it.

This clonotype was recorded many times. Its antigen is not known. PBMCs were derived from around 10 ml fresh peripheral blood. Sequenced material: blood. The receptor's source is a woman between 45 and 65 years old with Graves' hyperthyroidism.

The CDR3 DNA is TGCGCCAGCAGCTTGGCCGGCAGGAGCTCCTACGAGCAGTACTTC. Encoded protein: CASSLAGRSSYEQYF. V gene TRBV5-1 combines with J gene TRBJ2-7; D is undetermined. The V end lost 0 bases, the J end lost 0 bases, and 10 bases lay between the germline ends. CDR3 size: 15 residues. Germline CDR1 reads SGHRS; CDR2 reads YFSETQ.